The 16 T cell receptor beta chains in this list originate from one sample, sequenced in a study of OX40 agonist ivuxolimab in advanced cancers. The method was immunoSEQ multiplex PCR; TCRdb's version includes in-frame clones alone and lacks a portion of them. The data show tens of thousands of clones, roughly 83% seen once. The source material was CD4+ or CD8+ T cells sorted from blood, sampled in a trial of the OX40 agonist ivuxolimab. These receptors were collected from an adult with an advanced solid tumor such as melanoma, head and neck, liver or kidney cancer.

The chain uses TRBV6-5 and TRBJ1-1; D perhaps matches TRBD1 (6 bases). The germline CDR1 and CDR2 sequences are MNHEY and SVGAGI. Trimming pared 6 bases from V and 1 base from J, leaving 9 bases between. The CDR3 spans 13 residues. CDR3: CASRSQGNTEAFF. The DNA of the CDR3 is TGTGCCAGCAGATCACAGGGGAACACTGAAGCTTTCTTT.

This clone was detected only a few times. This chain uses TRBV6-1 with TRBJ2-7; weak D call: TRBD2 (7 bases). V dropped 1 base and J dropped 3 bases, with 16 bases sitting between them. Germline V gene sequence: CDR1 MNHNS, CDR2 SASEGT. The CDR3 sequence is 16 residues long. The DNA for the CDR3 is TGTGCCAGCAGTGAAGAGCGGGACACGTTTAGCTACGAGCAGTACTTC. Encoded protein: CASSEERDTFSYEQYF.

This CDR3 reads CASGKGGHEQFF. CDR3 bases: TGCGCCAGCGGGAAGGGGGGCCATGAGCAGTTCTTC. The chain employs TRBV5-1 and TRBJ2-1; D might be TRBD1 or TRBD2, each matching 6 bases. V dropped 7 bases and J dropped 8 bases, with 13 bases sitting between them. The germline V gene encodes CDR1 SGHRS and CDR2 YFSETQ. The CDR3 has 12 amino acids.

The chain is built from TRBV6-6 and TRBJ2-7; perhaps TRBD1 as D (5 bases). The CDR3 is made up of 13 amino acids. CDR1 and CDR2 from the germline V gene are MNHNY and SVGAGI (reference sequence). V lost 0 bases to trimming and J lost 5 bases, with 8 bases between them. In nucleotides, the CDR3 is TGTGCCAGCAGTTACTCCAGGGTCCACGAGCAGTACTTC. Translated, it gives CASSYSRVHEQYF.

This clone was seen only once. The chain carries TRBV30 and TRBJ1-6; maybe TRBD1 (6 bases). In germline, CDR1 is GTSNPN, CDR2 SVGIG (reference sequence). This CDR3 contains 15 residues. V lost 3 bases and J lost 6, with 15 bases in between. The CDR3 sequence: CAWSASRGLNSPLHF. DNA for the CDR3: TGTGCCTGGAGCGCCTCCAGGGGACTTAATTCACCCCTCCACTTT.

The chain carries TRBV7-9 and TRBJ1-4; D uncertain. Trimming left V 5 bases short and J 3 bases short, with 10 bases between. The CDR3 spans 14 residues. CDR1 SEHNR and CDR2 FQNEAQ come from the germline V gene (reference sequence). DNA of the CDR3: TGTGCCAGCAGCCAGTCGTTGTCTAATGAAAAACTGTTTTTT. It specifies CASSQSLSNEKLFF.

This clone was found a few times. The V gene is TRBV4-1, the J gene TRBJ1-1; tentative D call: TRBD1 (5 bases). The germline CDR1 and CDR2 sequences are MGHRA and YSYEKL. The CDR3 spans 12 residues. The V end was cut by 2 bases, the J end by 7 bases, with 8 bases between. CDR3 protein: CASSQQGREAFF. In DNA, the CDR3 is TGCGCCAGCAGCCAACAGGGACGTGAAGCTTTCTTT.

The V gene is TRBV25-1, the J gene TRBJ2-7; D tentatively fits TRBD1 or TRBD2 (5 bases each). The germline CDR1 and CDR2 sequences are MGHDK and SYGVNS. The CDR3 is 16 amino acids. Trimming took off 0 bases at V and 1 base at J, with 13 bases between the two ends. This CDR3 is CASSEYGAGESYEQYF. For the CDR3, the DNA is TGTGCCAGCAGTGAATACGGGGCAGGCGAATCCTACGAGCAGTACTTC.

The genes are TRBV5-4 and TRBJ1-2, with D possibly being TRBD1 (5 bases). The CDR3 is made up of 13 amino acids. V was clipped by 4 bases and J by 3 bases, with 10 bases between them. CDR1 and CDR2 from the germline V gene are SGHNT and YYREEE (reference sequence). The chain's CDR3 is CASSADSYYGYTF. The CDR3 DNA follows: TGTGCCAGCAGCGCTGACAGCTACTATGGCTACACCTTC. Drawing the rest from reference TRBV5-4 and TRBJ1-2, the complete variable domain is ETGVTQSPTHLIKTRGQQVTLRCSSQSGHNTVSWYQQALGQGPQFIFQYYREEENGRGNFPPRFSGLQFPNYSSELNVNALELDDSALYLCASSADSYYGYTFGSGTRLTVV.

V and J are TRBV25-1 and TRBJ2-3, with D maybe TRBD2 (6 bases). CDR1 and CDR2 from the germline V gene are MGHDK and SYGVNS. Trimming took 4 bases from V and 6 from J, leaving 14 bases between them. This CDR3 is built from 14 residues. The CDR3 DNA reads as TGTGCCAGCAGTGGCATTATCGGAGGGGATACGCAGTATTTT. Amino acids: CASSGIIGGDTQYF.

This chain links TRBV30 with TRBJ1-1; no definite D call. The CDR3 loop spans 13 amino acids. The V and J ends lost 3 bases and 0 bases respectively, with 8 bases between them. Germline V gene sequence: CDR1 GTSNPN, CDR2 SVGIG (reference sequence). CDR3 region: CAWSVYMNTEAFF. As DNA, the CDR3 is TGTGCCTGGAGCGTCTACATGAACACTGAAGCTTTCTTT.

V usage is TRBV7-3 and J usage is TRBJ1-1; 7 bases map to TRBD1. CDR1 and CDR2 from the germline V gene are SGHTA and FQGTGA. After removal of 11 bases from V and 0 bases from J, the junction contained 12 bases not matched to a gene. The CDR3 is 15 residues long. The CDR3 sequence is CASRQGGLMNTEAFF. The DNA for the CDR3 is TGTGCCTCACGGCAGGGGGGTTTAATGAACACTGAAGCTTTCTTT.

V usage is TRBV15 and J usage is TRBJ2-7; no clear D gene. Germline lookup yields CDR1 LNHNV and CDR2 YYDKDF (reference sequence). Trimming took off 11 bases at V and 3 bases at J, with 20 bases between the two ends. The CDR3 length is 14 residues. Written as DNA, the CDR3 is TGTGCCCCCCCGGAGTCCTCCCCCCTCTACGAGCAGTACTTC. Encoded protein: CAPPESSPLYEQYF.

The rearrangement links TRBV9 to TRBJ2-3, with D unresolved. The CDR3 has 14 amino acids. Germline V lookup: CDR1 SGDLS, CDR2 YYNGEE. Between the trimmed V and J ends, which lost 0 bases and 3 bases, there was a span of 8 bases. CDR3 sequence (DNA): TGTGCCAGCAGCGTAGACCCCCAAACAGATACGCAGTATTTT. Amino acids: CASSVDPQTDTQYF.

This clone turned up a few times. CDR3 sequence (DNA): TGTGCCCAAAGGGAGCCTAGCACAGATACGCAGTATTTT. As protein: CAQREPSTDTQYF. The gene calls are TRBV10-3 and TRBJ2-3; tentative D call: TRBD2 (5 bases). Looked up from germline, CDR1 is ENHRY and CDR2 is SYGVKD. The CDR3 covers 13 residues. Trimming pared 11 bases from V and 0 bases from J, leaving 12 bases between.

Of note for this clone: Distinct nucleotide sequences in the sample also encode this CDR3. This chain links TRBV6-1 with TRBJ2-3; 12 bases are a match to TRBD2. Germline V gene lookup returns CDR1 MNHNS and CDR2 SASEGT. The CDR3 is made up of 15 amino acids. The ends lost 2 bases at V and 4 bases at J; junction bases unmatched: 1. The DNA for the CDR3 is TGTGCCAGCAGTGAACTAGCGGGGGGGCCAGATACGCAGTATTTT. This codes for CASSELAGGPDTQYF.